These T cell receptor beta chains were read from a single sample in a study of T cell changes during pregnancy in multiple sclerosis. The method was immunoSEQ multiplex PCR; TCRdb's version includes in-frame clones alone and lacks a portion of them. The sample contains 80,000 to 130,000 clones, around 92% of which appear only once. Source: peripheral blood, taken before pregnancy. These receptors came from a female donor with multiple sclerosis, enrolled in a pregnancy study. Each CDR3 is given with its conserved first and last residue. Fields, in order: CDR3 DNA, CDR3 protein, D gene, J gene, clone size, V gene. A D gene is named only where the DNA matches it firmly. Clone size appears in some rows only: once, few, many, or a class for an expanded clone.

TGTGCCAGCTACCTTAGCGGGACGAACCCAGATACGCAGTATTTT | CASYLSGTNPDTQYF | TRBD2 | TRBJ2-3 | . | TRBV9
TGTGCAACTACCTCAACTAATGAAAAACTGTTTTTT | CATTSTNEKLFF | . | TRBJ1-4 | . | TRBV28
TGTGCCAGTAGGCCGGACAGGGGACCCCAAGAGACCCAGTACTTC | CASRPDRGPQETQYF | TRBD1 | TRBJ2-5 | . | TRBV19
TGTGCCACCGAAGGGGACAGGGGCGAGCAGTACTTC | CATEGDRGEQYF | TRBD1 | TRBJ2-7 | . | TRBV15
TGCGCCAGCAGCTTGGTTCCTAGCCTAGATACGCAGTATTTT | CASSLVPSLDTQYF | . | TRBJ2-3 | . | TRBV5-1
TGTGCCTGGAGGCACACGGGACAGCCCTCCTACGAGCAGTACTTC | CAWRHTGQPSYEQYF | TRBD1 | TRBJ2-7 | . | TRBV30
TGTGCCAGCAGTCGGGACAGGAATAGCAATCAGCCCCAGCATTTT | CASSRDRNSNQPQHF | TRBD1 | TRBJ1-5 | . | TRBV6-5
TGTGCCAGCAGGGACAGGGAGCCCTATCCCACCTTC | CASRDREPYPTF | TRBD1 | TRBJ1-2 | . | TRBV2
TGCGCCAGCAGCTTCATCGGACAGGGTAACACCGGGGAGCTGTTTTTT | CASSFIGQGNTGELFF | TRBD1 | TRBJ2-2 | few | TRBV5-1
TGTGCCAGCAGACGAACGGGACAGGGGACCACCGGGGAGCTGTTTTTT | CASRRTGQGTTGELFF | TRBD1 | TRBJ2-2 | . | TRBV28
TGTGCCAGCTCCCTCGGGACAGGGGATTTTCAGCCCCAGCATTTT | CASSLGTGDFQPQHF | TRBD1 | TRBJ1-5 | . | TRBV27
TGTGCCTGGAGCGCGACAGGGGGCACTGAAGCTTTCTTT | CAWSATGGTEAFF | TRBD1 | TRBJ1-1 | . | TRBV30
TGTGCCTGCCTAAGGGACAGTAGCTCCTACAATGAGCAGTTCTTC | CACLRDSSSYNEQFF | TRBD1 | TRBJ2-1 | . | TRBV30
TGCGCCAGCAGCTTGGCCCCGGAGGGAGAAGCTTTCTTT | CASSLAPEGEAFF | . | TRBJ1-1 | . | TRBV5-1
TGTGCCAGTCCTACAGGGTATGTACCCAATGAAAAACTGTTTTTT | CASPTGYVPNEKLFF | . | TRBJ1-4 | . | TRBV27
TGTGCCAGCAGTTACAAGGGGGGGTTCTCTGGGGCCAACGTCCTGACTTTC | CASSYKGGFSGANVLTF | . | TRBJ2-6 | . | TRBV6-7
TGTGCCAGCAGCGAGGGGGTTCTAGCGGGAGGGATGGATGAGCAGTTCTTC | CASSEGVLAGGMDEQFF | TRBD2 | TRBJ2-1 | . | TRBV9
TGCGCCAGCAGCTTGACTTCTGGAAACACCATATATTTT | CASSLTSGNTIYF | . | TRBJ1-3 | once | TRBV5-1
TGTGCCAGCTCAGCCTTAGCGGGAGGGACGGGCAATGAGCAGTTCTTC | CASSALAGGTGNEQFF | TRBD2 | TRBJ2-1 | once | TRBV18
TGTGCCAGCAGTGCCAGGGGATTTGGTGAAAAACTGTTTTTT | CASSARGFGEKLFF | . | TRBJ1-4 | once | TRBV25-1
TGTGCCAGCAGTTCGGCATGGACAGGGAGCACTGAAGCTTTCTTT | CASSSAWTGSTEAFF | TRBD1 | TRBJ1-1 | few | TRBV27
TGCGCCAGCAGCTTGGTGACAGGAAACACTGAAGCTTTCTTT | CASSLVTGNTEAFF | . | TRBJ1-1 | . | TRBV5-1
TGTGCCAGCAGCTTCGCCCCGACAGGGGCCTACGAGCAGTACTTC | CASSFAPTGAYEQYF | TRBD1 | TRBJ2-7 | . | TRBV11-2
TGTGCCAGCAGCGTAGATCTCATTGGGGCGAACACTGAAGCTTTCTTT | CASSVDLIGANTEAFF | . | TRBJ1-1 | . | TRBV9
TGTGCCAGCAGCTTACCGGGACAGTCCTACGAGCAGTACTTC | CASSLPGQSYEQYF | TRBD1 | TRBJ2-7 | . | TRBV7-9
TGTGCCAGCAGCCAAACCGGAGACAGGCCGAACACTGAAGCTTTCTTT | CASSQTGDRPNTEAFF | . | TRBJ1-1 | . | TRBV4-2
TGTGCCAGTAGTATTAGCGGGAGCTACGAGCAGTACTTC | CASSISGSYEQYF | TRBD2 | TRBJ2-7 | . | TRBV19
TGTGCCAGCAGTGAAGCGGGGACAGGGCCCTACGAGCAGTACTTC | CASSEAGTGPYEQYF | TRBD1 | TRBJ2-7 | . | TRBV6-1
TGTGCAGGGACAGGGGGCGGAACGCAGTATTTT | CAGTGGGTQYF | TRBD1 | TRBJ2-3 | . | TRBV30
TGTGCCTGTAAGTCGGGTTACGAGCAGTACTTC | CACKSGYEQYF | . | TRBJ2-7 | . | TRBV30
TGTGCCAGCAGTCACCCTGGGACTAGCGGGAGGAATGAGCAGTTCTTC | CASSHPGTSGRNEQFF | TRBD2 | TRBJ2-1 | . | TRBV27
TGTGCCAGCAGTGACTCAGGGGGAATCTACGAGCAGTACTTC | CASSDSGGIYEQYF | TRBD1 | TRBJ2-7 | once | TRBV6-1
TGTGCCAGCAGCTTATCGACAGAACTCCAAGAGACCCAGTACTTC | CASSLSTELQETQYF | . | TRBJ2-5 | . | TRBV7-9
TGTGCCAGCGGTAGGACAGGGGGCTCCTACGAGCAGTACTTC | CASGRTGGSYEQYF | TRBD1 | TRBJ2-7 | . | TRBV14
TGTGCCAGCAGCTGGGGGGAGGGAAAGCAGAACTACGAGCAGTACTTC | CASSWGEGKQNYEQYF | TRBD2 | TRBJ2-7 | . | TRBV7-9
TGCGCCAGCAGGACAGGGGAGGGAGATACGCAGTATTTT | CASRTGEGDTQYF | . | TRBJ2-3 | . | TRBV10-2
TGTGCTAGTGGTTTGGTACACGGGACTAGCGGGAGCTCTGGCACAGATACGCAGTATTTT | CASGLVHGTSGSSGTDTQYF | TRBD2 | TRBJ2-3 | once | TRBV12-5
TGTGCCAGTAGCCCAGGGACAGGGCTTCAGCCCCAGCATTTT | CASSPGTGLQPQHF | TRBD1 | TRBJ1-5 | . | TRBV19
TGTGCCTGGAGGGGCCGCGGGGGCAATCAGCCCCAGCATTTT | CAWRGRGGNQPQHF | . | TRBJ1-5 | . | TRBV30
TGTGCCAGCAGCCTAGGGACAGGGACTGAAGCTTTCTTT | CASSLGTGTEAFF | TRBD1 | TRBJ1-1 | . | TRBV28
TGTGCCAGCAGCTATGGACACATCTCTGGAAACACCATATATTTT | CASSYGHISGNTIYF | . | TRBJ1-3 | . | TRBV11-2
TGTGCCAGCAGCGTAGCTTTCACAGATACGCAGTATTTT | CASSVAFTDTQYF | . | TRBJ2-3 | . | TRBV9
TGTGCCAGCATTAGGGAGAACCAAGTCACTGAAGCTTTCTTT | CASIRENQVTEAFF | . | TRBJ1-1 | few | TRBV2
TGTGCCAGCAGTGAAGTTGGAGGGCAGGGAGGGTACACCGGGGAGCTGTTTTTT | CASSEVGGQGGYTGELFF | TRBD2 | TRBJ2-2 | . | TRBV6-1
TGTGCCAGCAGCCTCCTAGCCTCCGAGCAGTACTTC | CASSLLASEQYF | . | TRBJ2-7 | . | TRBV2
TGTGCCAGCAGTGAAGTGGAGGGAAACTATGGCTACACCTTC | CASSEVEGNYGYTF | . | TRBJ1-2 | . | TRBV6-1
TGTGCCAGCAGCCAAAACACTATGGGTACCCACCCCAATGAGCAGTTCTTC | CASSQNTMGTHPNEQFF | . | TRBJ2-1 | . | TRBV4-2
TGTGCCAGCAGCCCTGGACGGAACCCAGGAAGGAGGGGCACTGAAGCTTTCTTT | CASSPGRNPGRRGTEAFF | . | TRBJ1-1 | . | TRBV5-4
TGTGCTAGTGGTTTGGCTTTCCGGGACAGGGGTTTGGGGCACTTGAACACTGAAGCTTTCTTT | CASGLAFRDRGLGHLNTEAFF | TRBD1 | TRBJ1-1 | . | TRBV12-5
TGTGCCAGCCCAGACAGGTCGGTTGAAGCTTTCTTT | CASPDRSVEAFF | . | TRBJ1-1 | . | TRBV2
TGCGCCAGCAGTGAGTCGCTAGCGGGGGGACACGATGAGCAGTTCTTC | CASSESLAGGHDEQFF | TRBD2 | TRBJ2-1 | . | TRBV10-1
TGCGCCAGCAGCAGCATCCAGGGGGCTAGCCACGAGCAGTACTTC | CASSSIQGASHEQYF | TRBD1 | TRBJ2-7 | . | TRBV5-1
TGTGCCAGCAGCTTAGCCCTGGTGAGGGACAGGGATGGCAATGAGCAGTTCTTC | CASSLALVRDRDGNEQFF | TRBD1 | TRBJ2-1 | once | TRBV11-2